These 12 T cell receptor beta chains share one sample of origin, sequenced in a study of T cells in Graves' hyperthyroidism and ophthalmopathy (dated 2019 in TCRdb). The library was generated by multiplex PCR. The data were produced on an Illumina HiSeq 2000. TCR beta CDR3 regions were amplified from RNA transcripts. A first-round RT-PCR of the TCR CDR3 used the HTBI primer set with the Qiagen OneStep RT-PCR kit. Through fastp at Q25 and MiXCR, TCRdb rebuilt clones from the public reads, retaining in-frame beta chains. Merged by CDR3 protein, the rows form single entries marked with the most common genes and DNA. Counted in this sample were about 350,000 distinct CDR3 sequences; around 18% of them appeared once. About 14% of the sample goes to the ten largest clones. Sequencing used blood. Every receptor here comes from a woman aged 40 to 55 with Graves' ophthalmopathy.

This clonotype was recorded at least ten times. V gene TRBV7-8 combines with J gene TRBJ1-5; no clear D gene. Germline CDR1 and CDR2: SGHVS and FQNEAQ. The CDR3 is 17 residues long. Trimming removed 0 bases at V and 0 bases at J, with 12 bases between. CDR3 loop: CASSLAGTPYSNQPQHF. CDR3 coding DNA: TGTGCCAGCAGCTTAGCGGGTACACCGTATAGCAATCAGCCCCAGCATTTT.

Ten or more counts support this clonotype. The chain has TRBV9 and TRBJ2-2, with 12 bases lining up with TRBD2. CDR3 size: 15 residues. With V trimmed by 0 bases and J by 6 bases, 0 bases remained unmatched. Germline CDR1 and CDR2: SGDLS and YYNGEE. CDR3 in amino acids: CASSVASGRAGELFF. Written as DNA, the CDR3 is TGTGCCAGCAGCGTAGCTAGCGGGAGGGCCGGGGAGCTGTTTTTT.

Many counts were recorded for this clonotype. The CDR3 loop is CASSFHRDHPYEQYF. The CDR3 DNA reads TGTGCCAGCAGTTTTCACAGGGACCATCCCTACGAGCAGTACTTC. The rearrangement links TRBV12-3 or TRBV12-4 to TRBJ2-7; the D gene is possibly TRBD1 (6 bases). V lost 3 bases and J lost 2, with 14 bases in between. This CDR3 has 15 residues.

At least ten counts were recorded for this clonotype. The V call is TRBV2, the J call TRBJ1-1; the match to TRBD1 covers 7 bases. CDR1 and CDR2 from the germline V gene are SNHLY and FYNNEI. The length of the CDR3 is 15 residues. The J segment lost 3 bases and the V segment lost 6 bases, leaving 10 bases of the junction unmatched. The CDR3 here is CASRPIRGGYTEAFF. CDR3 DNA sequence: TGTGCCAGCAGGCCAATCAGGGGGGGATACACTGAAGCTTTCTTT.

The chain uses TRBV28 and TRBJ2-7, with D uncertain. The CDR3 length is 14 residues. The germline V and J ends were trimmed by 3 bases and 5 bases, with 14 bases remaining between them. The V gene's germline CDR1 is MDHEN and CDR2 SYDVKM. In DNA form, the CDR3 reads TGTGCCAGCAGTTTGAGCGCGAGTCTTGACGAGCAGTACTTC. It translates to CASSLSASLDEQYF.

The table lists this clonotype with many counts. The chain combines TRBV20-1 with TRBJ1-2; 9 bases match TRBD1. The germline gives CDR1 DFQATT, CDR2 SNEGSKA (reference sequence). There are 15 residues in the CDR3. The trim removed 0 bases at V and 4 bases at J, leaving 6 bases unmatched. The DNA of the CDR3 is TGCAGTGCTAGAGATCGGGGACAGGGAGTCTATGGCTACACCTTC. Its translation: CSARDRGQGVYGYTF.

This clonotype was counted ten times or more. This chain connects TRBV6-5 to TRBJ1-1, with a weak D call TRBD1 (5 bases). This CDR3 comprises 15 residues. Deletions cut 2 bases from V and 4 bases from J, with 14 bases between. CDR1 is MNHEY, CDR2 SVGAGI, per germline. The DNA of the CDR3 is TGTGCCAGCAGTTACGACGGGGGTACCAGCACTGAAGCTTTCTTT. Protein sequence: CASSYDGGTSTEAFF.

This clonotype was recorded at least ten times. The CDR3 DNA sequence: TGTGCCAGCAGTTATTTGGGAAACGTCAATCAGCCCCAGCATTTT. Amino acids: CASSYLGNVNQPQHF. The rearrangement links TRBV6-2 or TRBV6-3 to TRBJ1-5; the D is unclear. The V gene lost 3 bases and the J gene lost 3 bases, with 12 bases spanning the gap. Germline V CDR1 and CDR2: MNHEY, SVGEGT. This CDR3 is 15 amino acids long.

The rearrangement joins TRBV24-1 to TRBJ2-7; TRBD2 is a possible D gene (6 bases). V was cut by 5 bases and J by 1 base, with 8 bases left in between. The CDR3 is made up of 13 amino acids. Germline assignment: CDR1 KGHDR and CDR2 SFDVKD. CDR3 bases: TGTGCCACCAGTGGTAGCGGATCCTACGAGCAGTACTTC. It specifies CATSGSGSYEQYF.

Ten or more counts support this clonotype. CDR3 DNA sequence: TGTGCCAGCAGTCCTTTAGCGGGAGGTAGAGAGACCCAGTACTTC. This gives the protein CASSPLAGGRETQYF. This chain uses TRBV28 with TRBJ2-5; the match to TRBD2 covers 10 bases. In germline, CDR1 is MDHEN, CDR2 SYDVKM. There are 15 residues in the CDR3. With V trimmed by 5 bases and J by 4 bases, 7 bases remained unmatched.

This clonotype turned up a few times. This sequence joins TRBV20-1 and TRBJ1-5; D ambiguous. In germline, CDR1 is DFQATT, CDR2 SNEGSKA (reference sequence). The CDR3 runs 15 residues. V lost 6 bases and J lost 3, with 18 bases in between. The CDR3 spells CSATNPTAINQPQHF. CDR3 sequence (DNA): TGCAGTGCCACTAACCCCACGGCGATCAATCAGCCCCAGCATTTT.

In its sample, this clonotype was seen many times. The gene calls are TRBV6-2 or TRBV6-3 and TRBJ2-7; no clear D. V was pared by 7 bases and J by 3 bases, with 13 bases between. The CDR3 has 13 residues. The V gene's germline CDR1 is MNHEY and CDR2 SVGEGT. CDR3 region: CASTSGDLYEQYF. CDR3 DNA sequence: TGTGCCAGCACCTCTGGGGATCTCTACGAGCAGTACTTC.